The 22 T cell receptor beta chains listed next were all sequenced from one sample in a study of blood T cells in healthy people across ages (dated by TCRdb to between 2015 and 2016). Libraries were prepared through 5' RACE. Sequencing instrument: Illumina HiSeq 2500. A second PCR of about 6 to 12 cycles was run with a J-beta primer mix and a sample-barcoded 5' primer. The raw public reads went through TCRdb reprocessing: fastp at Q25, MiXCR clone calling, in-frame beta chains kept. Each entry merges the rows of one CDR3 protein and shows their most common DNA and genes. This sample comprises 450,000 to 600,000 distinct CDR3 sequences, about 27% of them detected only once. The ten top clones hold approximately 3.3% of the sample. The same data also contributed to another study, on T cells of mothers and their children.

Sequencing input: blood. Receptors were obtained from a boy aged 2 to 10 in good health.

Only a few counts were recorded for this clonotype. The chain couples TRBV10-3 to TRBJ2-7; TRBD1 or TRBD2 may be the D gene (5 bases each). The CDR3 sequence is 15 residues long. The V gene's germline CDR1 is ENHRY and CDR2 SYGVKD. Trimming took off 4 bases at V and 4 bases at J, with 17 bases between the two ends. The CDR3 loop reads CAISGDETVAYEQYF. Written as DNA, the CDR3 is TGTGCCATCAGTGGGGACGAGACAGTGGCTTACGAGCAGTACTTC.

This clonotype has only a few counts. The chain carries TRBV19 and TRBJ1-4; a weak D match, TRBD1 (5 bases). The CDR3 has 13 residues. V was cut by 5 bases and J by 13 bases, with 17 bases left in between. Germline V gene sequence: CDR1 LNHDA, CDR2 SQIVND (reference sequence). CDR3 bases: TGTGCCAGTAGTTCCCGGCGATCGGGGGGACTGTTTTTT. It yields the protein CASSSRRSGGLFF.

This clonotype came up a few times. The chain recombines TRBV6-2 or TRBV6-3 with TRBJ2-7; 8 bases fit TRBD2. The V and J ends lost 5 bases and 6 bases, in that order; junction bases with no gene match: 12. CDR3 length: 15 residues. Per germline, CDR1 MNHEY and CDR2 SVGEGT. CDR3 protein: CASSPGLDRVSEQYF. As DNA, the CDR3 is TGTGCCAGCAGTCCGGGACTAGATCGAGTCTCCGAGCAGTACTTC.

This chain uses TRBV7-9 with TRBJ2-5; D is unresolved. The end of the DNA fits TRBJ2-1 better, so the J call may be wrong. Germline V gene sequence: CDR1 SEHNR, CDR2 FQNEAQ (reference sequence). The CDR3 spans 12 residues. CDR3 region: CASSLAYPGQFF. In DNA, the CDR3 is TGTGCCAGCAGCTTAGCTTACCCGGGGCAGTTCTTC.

The chain recombines TRBV30 with TRBJ2-2; no clear D gene. The CDR3 loop spans 12 amino acids. Germline CDR1 GTSNPN, CDR2 SVGIG (reference sequence). The V gene lost 0 bases and the J gene lost 6 bases, with 5 bases spanning the gap. CDR3 coding DNA: TGTGCCTGGAGTGTAACCCCCGGGGAGCTGTTTTTT. Residues: CAWSVTPGELFF.

This clonotype was picked up a small number of times. V usage is TRBV25-1 and J usage is TRBJ2-7; no definite D call. Germline CDR1 and CDR2: MGHDK and SYGVNS. V was cut by 0 bases and J by 8 bases, with 17 bases left in between. This CDR3 is built from 15 residues. CDR3: CASSEYGKSDPQQYF. The CDR3, as DNA: TGTGCCAGCAGTGAATATGGGAAAAGTGATCCCCAGCAGTACTTC.

The chain employs TRBV19 and TRBJ2-2, with a weak D call TRBD2 (6 bases). Trimming stripped 1 base from V and 7 bases from J, with 13 bases between. This CDR3 spans 15 amino acids. CDR1 is LNHDA and CDR2 is SQIVND in the germline V gene (reference sequence). CDR3 nucleotides: TGTGCCAGTAGTATAGTGAGGAGGGGTTACGGGGAGCTGTTTTTT. Translation gives CASSIVRRGYGELFF. Full variable domain (outside the CDR3, taken from reference TRBV19 and TRBJ2-2): DGGITQSPKYLFRKEGQNVTLSCEQNLNHDAMYWYRQDPGQGLRLIYYSQIVNDFQKGDIAEGYSVSREKKESFPLTVTSAQKNPTAFYLCASSIVRRGYGELFFGEGSRLTVL.

This clonotype was seen a handful of times. The chain is built from TRBV7-9 and TRBJ2-3; D perhaps matches TRBD2 (6 bases). Germline-derived CDR1 and CDR2 are SEHNR and FQNEAQ (reference sequence). The CDR3 loop spans 12 amino acids. V was shortened by 1 base and J by 14 bases, with 13 bases between the two germline ends. CDR3 residues: CASSLENGSLYF. DNA of the CDR3: TGTGCCAGCAGCTTAGAGAACGGGAGTTTGTATTTT.

This chain links TRBV25-1 with TRBJ2-7; TRBD1 aligns across 10 bases. Germline V gives CDR1 MGHDK, CDR2 SYGVNS. The CDR3 contains 15 residues. Unmatched junction bases numbered 7, after V lost 7 bases and J lost 1 base. CDR3 residues: CASIRTGGFSYEQYF. The CDR3 region has the DNA TGTGCCAGCATTCGGACAGGGGGGTTTTCCTACGAGCAGTACTTC.

In its sample, this clonotype was seen a few times. The chain links TRBV9 to TRBJ2-5, with a possible D match to TRBD1 (5 bases). The germline CDR1 and CDR2 sequences are SGDLS and YYNGEE. CDR3 length: 14 amino acids. The germline V and J ends were trimmed by 0 bases and 0 bases, with 6 bases remaining between them. The DNA for the CDR3 is TGTGCCAGCAGCGTAGGACAGTACCAAGAGACCCAGTACTTC. Translating gives CASSVGQYQETQYF. Together with reference TRBV9 and TRBJ2-5, the CDR3 gives the full variable domain: DSGVTQTPKHLITATGQRVTLRCSPRSGDLSVYWYQQSLDQGLQFLIQYYNGEERAKGNILERFSAQQFPDLHSELNLSSLELGDSALYFCASSVGQYQETQYFGPGTRLLVL.

This clonotype has ten or more counts. The chain employs TRBV5-1 and TRBJ2-5; D is undetermined. V was pared by 5 bases and J by 1 base, with 9 bases between. CDR1 SGHRS and CDR2 YFSETQ come from the germline V gene. The CDR3 totals 13 residues. The CDR3 loop reads CASRGTGQETQYF. The CDR3 DNA reads as TGCGCCAGCAGGGGCACCGGCCAAGAGACCCAGTACTTC.

The rearrangement links TRBV28 to TRBJ1-4, with a tentative D call TRBD1 (5 bases). Trimming stripped 2 bases from V and 2 bases from J, with 9 bases between. Germline CDR1 MDHEN, CDR2 SYDVKM. The CDR3 has 15 residues. The DNA of the CDR3 is TGTGCCAGCAGTTTACCTCCAGGGACTAATGAAAAACTGTTTTTT. The encoded protein is CASSLPPGTNEKLFF.

This clonotype was observed a handful of times. This chain uses TRBV18 with TRBJ1-4; a weak D match, TRBD1 (5 bases). V was clipped by 0 bases and J by 8 bases, with 16 bases between them. There are 16 residues in the CDR3. In germline, CDR1 is KGHSH, CDR2 LQKENI. CDR3 sequence (DNA): TGTGCCAGCTCACCACCGAAGGGGCAGGGAGAAGAAAAACTGTTTTTT. Translation: CASSPPKGQGEEKLFF. The whole variable domain, filled in from reference TRBV18 and TRBJ1-4, reads NAGVMQNPRHLVRRRGQEARLRCSPMKGHSHVYWYRQLPEEGLKFMVYLQKENIIDESGMPKERFSAEFPKEGPSILRIQQVVRGDSAAYFCASSPPKGQGEEKLFFGSGTQLSVL.

In this sample, this clonotype turned up a few times. The chain has TRBV27 and TRBJ2-1; D is ambiguous. Germline V gene data show CDR1 as MNHEY and CDR2 as SMNVEV (reference sequence). Trimming took off 8 bases at V and 8 bases at J, with 4 bases between the two ends. The CDR3 is 9 residues long. In nucleotides, the CDR3 is TGTGCCAGCGGCTATGAGCAGTTCTTC. It is translated as CASGYEQFF.

J is TRBJ2-7 and V is TRBV3-1; 8 bases fit TRBD1. The V segment lost 4 bases and the J segment 3 bases; nucleotides outside the gene matches: 8. The germline V gene encodes CDR1 LGHDT and CDR2 YNNKEL (reference sequence). The CDR3 consists of 15 residues. CDR3 amino acids: CASSLNARGLYEQYF. CDR3 DNA: TGTGCCAGCAGCCTAAACGCCAGGGGGCTCTACGAGCAGTACTTC.

This clonotype was found many times. This chain joins TRBV10-3 and TRBJ2-1; 9 bases are shared with TRBD1. CDR1 is ENHRY and CDR2 is SYGVKD in the germline V gene. The CDR3 contains 15 residues. V lost 6 bases, J lost 4 bases, and 7 bases stayed unmatched. CDR3 in amino acids: CAIRGGQGQYNEQFF. In DNA form, the CDR3 reads TGTGCCATCAGGGGGGGACAGGGTCAGTACAATGAGCAGTTCTTC.

This clonotype was counted a few times. Written as DNA, the CDR3 is TGTGCCACCAGCAGAGATCCCGGGGCTAATGAAAAACTGTTTTTT. It specifies CATSRDPGANEKLFF. The J gene is TRBJ1-4, the V gene TRBV15; D not certain. V was cut by 0 bases and J by 3 bases, with 8 bases left in between. The CDR3 runs 15 residues. Germline CDR1 LNHNV, CDR2 YYDKDF (reference sequence). Using reference TRBV15 and TRBJ1-4 for the parts outside the CDR3, the full variable domain is DAMVIQNPRYQVTQFGKPVTLSCSQTLNHNVMYWYQQKSSQAPKLLFHYYDKDFNNEADTPDNFQSRRPNTSFCFLDIRSPGLGDTAMYLCATSRDPGANEKLFFGSGTQLSVL.

The chain links TRBV24-1 to TRBJ2-5; TRBD2 matches 10 bases. The CDR3 is 15 amino acids. V lost 7 bases to trimming and J lost 1 base; unmatched junction nucleotides: 5. The germline gives CDR1 KGHDR, CDR2 SFDVKD. The DNA for the CDR3 is TGTGCCACCAGCCCGGGACTAGCGACCCAAGAGACCCAGTACTTC. Translated, it gives CATSPGLATQETQYF.

This clonotype turned up a few times. The chain has TRBV7-2 and TRBJ2-7; possibly TRBD1 for D (5 bases). The V and J ends lost 9 bases and 4 bases respectively, with 19 bases between them. The CDR3 has 14 amino acids. Germline-derived CDR1 and CDR2 are SGHTA and FQGNSA. CDR3 in DNA: TGTGCCAGTGGGGAAACAGGATACGGTTACGAGCAGTACTTC. Translation gives CASGETGYGYEQYF.

The chain has TRBV29-1 and TRBJ2-7, with 8 nucleotides matching TRBD1. Germline V gives CDR1 SQVTM, CDR2 ANQGSEA. Trimming at V came to 8 bases and at J to 1 base, leaving 7 bases not matched to a gene. The CDR3 is made up of 13 amino acids. DNA for the CDR3: TGCAGCTACCGCCGACAGGGGTCCTACGAGCAGTACTTC. Translated: CSYRRQGSYEQYF.

This clonotype has just a few counts. The chain recombines TRBV29-1 with TRBJ2-5; 9 bases agree with TRBD1. The germline V gene has CDR1 SQVTM and CDR2 ANQGSEA. The CDR3 spans 14 residues. The V segment lost 4 bases and the J segment 5 bases; nucleotides outside the gene matches: 8. The CDR3 DNA is TGCAGCGTTGGGGGACAGGGCGGTAGGGAGACCCAGTACTTC. As protein: CSVGGQGGRETQYF.

V is TRBV3-1 and J is TRBJ2-7, with TRBD2 identical over 7 bases. This CDR3 region has 18 residues. V lost 1 base and J lost 1; bases outside the gene matches: 13. CDR1 and CDR2 (germline): LGHDT, YNNKEL (reference sequence). The CDR3 region is CASSQVSLGGSSSYEQYF. CDR3 nucleotide sequence: TGTGCCAGCAGCCAAGTTTCCCTCGGCGGGAGTTCATCCTACGAGCAGTACTTC.